The 10 T cell receptor beta chains below were found in one sample sequenced in a study of T cell responses to AZD1222 COVID-19 vaccine. Profiled with immunoSEQ multiplex PCR; TCRdb holds only in-frame clones, not every one. The sample has about 150,000 clones, over 90% seen once; the top ten hold 1.5% to 2%. Sequencing used peripheral blood, obtained on day 0 of AZD1222 vaccination. The receptors stem from an adult in good health.

A note on this clone: The junction and the germline gene differ at one end; a read error may be behind it. V gene TRBV7-7 combines with J gene TRBJ1-1, with a weak D call TRBD1 (5 bases). The length of the CDR3 is 13 residues. CDR1 is SSHAT, CDR2 FNYEAQ, per germline (reference sequence). As DNA, the CDR3 is TGTGCTAGCAGCTCCAGGGTGGACACTGAAGCTTTCTTT. Amino acid sequence: CASSSRVDTEAFF.

V gene TRBV18 combines with J gene TRBJ1-1; 8 bases match TRBD1. The CDR3 runs 16 residues. Trimming cost V 0 bases and J 1 base; bases outside gene matches: 4. The germline gives CDR1 KGHSH, CDR2 LQKENI. The CDR3 DNA reads TGTGCCAGCTCACCACCAAAAGGACAGGGGAACACTGAAGCTTTCTTT. It is translated as CASSPPKGQGNTEAFF.

The rearrangement links TRBV5-1 to TRBJ2-4, with 7 bases identical to TRBD1. V dropped 0 bases and J dropped 6; count of bases not matched to a gene: 12. This CDR3 is built from 17 residues. Germline CDR1 SGHRS, CDR2 YFSETQ. CDR3 protein: CASSLDSLPGGRNIQYF. The DNA of the CDR3 is TGCGCCAGCAGCTTGGACAGCCTTCCAGGGGGAAGAAACATTCAGTACTTC.

J is TRBJ2-7 and V is TRBV28, with 9 bases aligning to TRBD1. V was pared by 6 bases and J by 5 bases, with 14 bases of the junction left unmatched. Germline CDR1 and CDR2: MDHEN and SYDVKM. The CDR3 totals 16 residues. Here the CDR3 DNA reads TGTGCCAGCAGCCGTATACCGGGACAGGGCAACCACGAGCAGTACTTC. Encoded protein: CASSRIPGQGNHEQYF.

This CDR3 is CASSQENSAYEQYF. The DNA of the CDR3 is TGTGCCAGCAGCCAAGAAAACAGCGCCTACGAGCAGTACTTC. V and J are TRBV14 and TRBJ2-7; no firm D call. The CDR3 runs to 14 residues. Trimming took off 0 bases at V and 2 bases at J, with 8 bases between the two ends. Germline lookup yields CDR1 SGHDN and CDR2 FVKESK.

This chain links TRBV5-4 with TRBJ2-4; 10 bases match TRBD1. CDR3 length: 15 residues. The V segment lost 0 bases and the J segment 5 bases; nucleotides outside the gene matches: 2. Germline CDR1 SGHNT, CDR2 YYREEE (reference sequence). The CDR3 protein is CASSLAGTGENIQYF. The CDR3 DNA follows: TGTGCCAGCAGCTTGGCCGGGACAGGGGAAAACATTCAGTACTTC.

This clone was seen a few times. The chain recombines TRBV28 with TRBJ1-5; tentatively, D is TRBD1 (5 bases). Looked up from germline, CDR1 is MDHEN and CDR2 is SYDVKM. This CDR3 contains 15 residues. Trimming left V 4 bases short and J 8 bases short, with 18 bases between. The CDR3 loop is CASSSNGRVLEPQHF. The DNA for the CDR3 is TGTGCCAGCAGTTCAAATGGCAGGGTTTTGGAGCCCCAGCATTTT.

The chain links TRBV28 to TRBJ1-4; D not resolved. CDR1 MDHEN and CDR2 SYDVKM come from the germline V gene. V was shortened by 6 bases and J by 1 base, with 0 bases between the two germline ends. The CDR3 has 11 residues. CDR3 sequence reads: CASRTNEKLFF. CDR3 sequence (DNA): TGTGCCAGCAGAACTAATGAAAAACTGTTTTTT.

The CDR3 region has the DNA TGTGCCTGGAGCGCCGGTCTAGGGAAAGGCTACACCTTC. This gives the protein CAWSAGLGKGYTF. This chain links TRBV30 with TRBJ1-2; no reliable D call. The CDR3 has 13 amino acids. CDR1 is GTSNPN and CDR2 is SVGIG in the germline V gene (reference sequence). V dropped 3 bases and J dropped 8 bases, with 16 bases sitting between them.

The chain links TRBV5-4 to TRBJ2-1; 8 bases line up with TRBD2. With V trimmed by 4 bases and J by 6 bases, 15 bases remained unmatched. The CDR3 is 17 residues long. CDR1 and CDR2 from the germline V gene are SGHNT and YYREEE (reference sequence). CDR3 bases: TGTGCCAGCAGCCCGGATGGGGTAGCGGGAAGGTCCAATGAGCAGTTCTTC. As protein: CASSPDGVAGRSNEQFF. Based on the CDR3 plus reference TRBV5-4 and TRBJ2-1, the full variable domain is ETGVTQSPTHLIKTRGQQVTLRCSSQSGHNTVSWYQQALGQGPQFIFQYYREEENGRGNFPPRFSGLQFPNYSSELNVNALELDDSALYLCASSPDGVAGRSNEQFFGPGTRLTVL.